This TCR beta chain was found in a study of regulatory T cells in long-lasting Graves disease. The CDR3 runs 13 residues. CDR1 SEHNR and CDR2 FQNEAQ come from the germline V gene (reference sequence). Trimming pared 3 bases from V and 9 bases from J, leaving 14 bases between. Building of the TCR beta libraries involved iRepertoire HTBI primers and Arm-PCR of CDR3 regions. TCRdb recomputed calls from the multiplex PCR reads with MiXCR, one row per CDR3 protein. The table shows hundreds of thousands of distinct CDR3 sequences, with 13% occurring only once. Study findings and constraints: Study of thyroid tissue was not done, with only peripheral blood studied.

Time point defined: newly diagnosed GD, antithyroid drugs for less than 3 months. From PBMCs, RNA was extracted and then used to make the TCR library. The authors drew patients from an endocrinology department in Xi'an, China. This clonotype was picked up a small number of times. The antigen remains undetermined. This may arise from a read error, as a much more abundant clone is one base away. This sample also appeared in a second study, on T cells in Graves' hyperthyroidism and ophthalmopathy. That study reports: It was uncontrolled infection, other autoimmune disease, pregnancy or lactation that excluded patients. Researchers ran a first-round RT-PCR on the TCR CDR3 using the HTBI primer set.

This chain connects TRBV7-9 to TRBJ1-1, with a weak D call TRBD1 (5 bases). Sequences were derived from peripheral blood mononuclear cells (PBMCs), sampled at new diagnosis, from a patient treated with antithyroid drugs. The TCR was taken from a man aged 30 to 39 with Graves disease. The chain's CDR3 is CASSFDGAHKAFF. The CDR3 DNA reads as TGTGCCAGCAGCTTTGACGGGGCCCACAAAGCTTTCTTT.